These 20 T cell receptor beta chains were sequenced from one sample in a study of cytomegalovirus exposure and HLA in healthy donors. With 60 Vbeta and 13 Jbeta primers, the PCR was carried out. Profiling relied on immunoSEQ multiplex PCR, and the TCRdb table lists in-frame clones only, not all of them. The repertoire includes roughly 120,000 clones, about 73% of them detected once, and roughly 2% sits in the top ten. Sequencing used PBMCs. Receptors were obtained from a woman aged 40 to 50 in good health and CMV-seropositive.

This clone has just a few counts. The rearrangement uses TRBV5-4 and TRBJ2-3; perhaps TRBD2 as D (6 bases). The CDR3 loop spans 17 amino acids. V was shortened by 1 base and J by 2 bases, with 17 bases between the two germline ends. Germline loops: CDR1 SGHNT, CDR2 YYREEE (reference sequence). CDR3 loop: CASSLKASVGYTDTQYF. CDR3 nucleotide sequence: TGTGCCAGCAGCTTGAAAGCTAGCGTGGGCTACACAGATACGCAGTATTTT.

This sequence joins TRBV2 and TRBJ2-5, with a weak D call TRBD1 (5 bases). Trimming removed 2 bases at V and 3 bases at J, with 10 bases between. The germline CDR1 and CDR2 sequences are SNHLY and FYNNEI. The CDR3 spans 14 residues. The CDR3 nucleotides read TGTGCCAGCAGTGAAAGGCAGGGAAAAGAGACCCAGTACTTC. This sequence encodes CASSERQGKETQYF.

The chain links TRBV7-8 to TRBJ2-6; the D is unclear. Germline V CDR1 and CDR2: SGHVS, FQNEAQ. The CDR3 totals 17 residues. Trimming took off 1 base at V and 2 bases at J, with 12 bases between the two ends. Here the CDR3 DNA reads TGTGCCAGCAGCTTAGTTGGCAGTCCGACTGGGGCCAACGTCCTGACTTTC. Translated: CASSLVGSPTGANVLTF.

This clone is medium-sized (0.01 to 0.1%) in the sample. The chain couples TRBV19 to TRBJ1-5; tentative D call: TRBD1 (5 bases). V was shortened by 0 bases and J by 5 bases, with 14 bases between the two germline ends. In germline, CDR1 is LNHDA, CDR2 SQIVND (reference sequence). CDR3 length: 16 amino acids. The CDR3 coding sequence is TGTGCCAGTAGTATAGACGGGGGACTCCAGGATCAGCCCCAGCATTTT. Translated, it gives CASSIDGGLQDQPQHF.

In its sample, this clone was seen a few times. The chain links TRBV7-2 to TRBJ1-2, with D uncertain. The V gene's germline CDR1 is SGHTA and CDR2 FQGNSA. CDR3 length: 14 amino acids. V shed 6 bases and J shed 5 bases, with 16 bases lying between them. The DNA for the CDR3 is TGTGCCAGCAGGCACCCTATTGGTTCGTATGGCTACACCTTC. It translates to CASRHPIGSYGYTF.

V usage is TRBV5-4 and J usage is TRBJ2-3; 16 positions agree with TRBD2. Germline lookup yields CDR1 SGHNT and CDR2 YYREEE (reference sequence). The V and J ends lost 2 bases and 3 bases, in that order; junction bases with no gene match: 6. The CDR3 length is 18 residues. This chain's CDR3 is CASSFRGTSGGATDTQYF. DNA for the CDR3: TGTGCCAGCAGCTTTCGCGGGACTAGCGGGGGGGCGACAGATACGCAGTATTTT.

The rearrangement links TRBV7-2 to TRBJ2-7; possibly TRBD1 for D (6 bases). The CDR3 extends over 14 amino acids. V shed 5 bases and J shed 6 bases, with 17 bases lying between them. Germline CDR1 SGHTA, CDR2 FQGNSA. CDR3 residues: CASSPTLLRGEQYF. The CDR3 nucleotides are TGTGCCAGCAGCCCGACCCTTCTCAGGGGCGAGCAGTACTTC.

The chain is built from TRBV5-1 and TRBJ1-5; TRBD1 is a possible D gene (5 bases). The V and J ends lost 2 bases and 1 base respectively, with 10 bases between them. CDR3 length: 15 amino acids. CDR1 SGHRS and CDR2 YFSETQ come from the germline V gene. The DNA of the CDR3 is TGCGCCAGCAGCTTTGACAGTCGGAGCAATCAGCCCCAGCATTTT. Amino acids: CASSFDSRSNQPQHF. The complete variable domain, with remaining parts taken from reference TRBV5-1 and TRBJ1-5, reads KAGVTQTPRYLIKTRGQQVTLSCSPISGHRSVSWYQQTPGQGLQFLFEYFSETQRNKGNFPGRFSGRQFSNSRSEMNVSTLELGDSALYLCASSFDSRSNQPQHFGDGTRLSIL.

The rearrangement uses TRBV29-1 and TRBJ2-2; 9 nucleotides line up with TRBD2. The CDR3 loop spans 16 amino acids. Trimming took 7 bases from V and 2 from J; bases not matched to a gene: 11. Germline CDR1 and CDR2: SQVTM and ANQGSEA. This chain's CDR3 is CSAAGGEPANTGELFF. The CDR3 bases are TGCAGCGCCGCGGGAGGGGAGCCTGCCAACACCGGGGAGCTGTTTTTT.

The CDR3 nucleotides read TGCAGCGCCTCCGGGGGAGCGGGAGGGACAGATACGCAGTATTTT. This gives the protein CSASGGAGGTDTQYF. J is TRBJ2-3 and V is TRBV29-1, with TRBD2 matching 10 bases. V lost 7 bases and J lost 3; bases outside the gene matches: 10. The CDR3 is 15 amino acids. Per germline, CDR1 SQVTM and CDR2 ANQGSEA.

This sequence joins TRBV15 and TRBJ2-6; 7 nucleotides align to TRBD2. The V gene's germline CDR1 is LNHNV and CDR2 YYDKDF (reference sequence). The junction had 7 bases not matched to a gene; V was cut back by 11 bases and J by 0 bases. The CDR3 length is 15 residues. This CDR3 reads CAVSGASSGANVLTF. CDR3 DNA: TGTGCCGTCAGCGGGGCAAGCTCTGGGGCCAACGTCCTGACTTTC.

The chain links TRBV6-6 to TRBJ2-7; the D gene is possibly TRBD1 (6 bases). From germline, CDR1 is MNHNY and CDR2 SVGAGI (reference sequence). The V and J ends lost 2 bases and 5 bases respectively, with 10 bases between them. The CDR3 runs to 13 residues. The CDR3 DNA sequence: TGTGCCAGCAGTTACAGTCAGGGGCACGAGCAGTACTTC. Translating gives CASSYSQGHEQYF.

The rearrangement uses TRBV6-5 and TRBJ1-4; a weak D match, TRBD1 (6 bases). Germline V lookup: CDR1 MNHEY, CDR2 SVGAGI. This CDR3 comprises 12 residues. V was pared by 11 bases and J by 8 bases, with 15 bases between. As DNA, the CDR3 is TGTGCCTCGGGGGGGCGCCGGGAAAAACTGTTTTTT. Protein: CASGGRREKLFF.

The genes are TRBV6-1 and TRBJ2-3; TRBD2 aligns across 11 bases. Germline V CDR1 and CDR2: MNHNS, SASEGT. After removal of 4 bases from V and 2 bases from J, the junction contained 5 bases not matched to a gene. The CDR3 is 16 residues long. CDR3 sequence: CASSAGTSGFTDTQYF. In DNA form, the CDR3 reads TGTGCCAGCAGTGCAGGGACTAGCGGCTTCACAGATACGCAGTATTTT.

This clone was seen more than once but under ten times. The V call is TRBV7-2, the J call TRBJ1-4, with D perhaps TRBD1 (6 bases). Germline CDR1 is SGHTA and CDR2 is FQGNSA. There are 16 residues in the CDR3. V was clipped by 5 bases and J by 1 base, with 14 bases between them. CDR3 DNA: TGTGCCAGCAGCGCGCAGGGGAGGGGAACTAATGAAAAACTGTTTTTT. As protein: CASSAQGRGTNEKLFF.

This clone was recorded a few times. The rearrangement links TRBV6-5 to TRBJ2-7, with a possible D match to TRBD2 (6 bases). Trimming removed 5 bases at V and 2 bases at J, with 13 bases between. The CDR3 loop spans 14 amino acids. Germline V lookup: CDR1 MNHEY, CDR2 SVGAGI. Here the CDR3 DNA reads TGTGCCAGCAGTCGGGGGTTAGGGGCCTACGAGCAGTACTTC. Its protein is CASSRGLGAYEQYF.

The chain links TRBV4-2 to TRBJ1-2, with 9 bases matching TRBD1. CDR3 size: 17 residues. Germline values: CDR1 LGHNA, CDR2 YNFKEQ. Unmatched junction bases numbered 9, after V lost 0 bases and J lost 4 bases. CDR3 sequence: CASSQDDRGRGGYGYTF. Written as DNA, the CDR3 is TGTGCCAGCAGCCAAGACGACAGGGGGAGGGGAGGCTATGGCTACACCTTC.

The rearrangement joins TRBV27 to TRBJ1-1, with D possibly matching TRBD1 (5 bases). Trimming cost V 4 bases and J 0 bases, with 21 bases left between them. The CDR3 has 18 residues. The germline gives CDR1 MNHEY, CDR2 SMNVEV (reference sequence). The CDR3 DNA reads TGTGCCAGCAGTTCCATTGGGTTTAGGGGTTCTATGAACACTGAAGCTTTCTTT. It is translated as CASSSIGFRGSMNTEAFF.

This clone qualifies as medium-sized. The DNA for the CDR3 is TGTGCCAGCAGGGGAGGGGAAGGTGAAGCTTTCTTT. It yields the protein CASRGGEGEAFF. V is TRBV6-1 and J is TRBJ1-1, with D possibly TRBD1 on 5 matching bases. Germline loops: CDR1 MNHNS, CDR2 SASEGT. Trimming took 6 bases from V and 7 from J, leaving 12 bases between them. This CDR3 has 12 amino acids.

This sequence joins TRBV7-2 and TRBJ2-1, with 8 bases matching TRBD2. Germline-derived CDR1 and CDR2 are SGHTA and FQGNSA. The CDR3 length is 16 residues. The V segment lost 1 base and the J segment 3 bases; nucleotides outside the gene matches: 5. The CDR3 DNA follows: TGTGCCAGCAGCTTAGTTTTGGCGGGGGGCTACAATGAGCAGTTCTTC. Translation gives CASSLVLAGGYNEQFF.